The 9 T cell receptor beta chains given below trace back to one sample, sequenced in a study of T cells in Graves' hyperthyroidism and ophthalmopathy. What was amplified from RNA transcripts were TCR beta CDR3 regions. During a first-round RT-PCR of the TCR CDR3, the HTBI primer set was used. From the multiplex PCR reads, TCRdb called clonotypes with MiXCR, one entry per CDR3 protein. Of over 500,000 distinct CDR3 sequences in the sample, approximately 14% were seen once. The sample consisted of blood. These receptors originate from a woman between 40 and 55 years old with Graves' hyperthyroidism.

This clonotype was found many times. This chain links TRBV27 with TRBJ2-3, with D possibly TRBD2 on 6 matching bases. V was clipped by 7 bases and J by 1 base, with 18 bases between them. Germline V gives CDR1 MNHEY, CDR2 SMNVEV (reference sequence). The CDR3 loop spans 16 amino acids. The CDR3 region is CASTPWGRRGTDTQYF. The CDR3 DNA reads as TGTGCCAGCACCCCTTGGGGCAGGAGGGGCACAGATACGCAGTATTTT.

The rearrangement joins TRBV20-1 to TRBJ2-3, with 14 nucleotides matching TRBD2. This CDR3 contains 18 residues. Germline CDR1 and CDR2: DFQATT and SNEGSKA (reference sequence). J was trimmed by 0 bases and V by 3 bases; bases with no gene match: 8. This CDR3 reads CSARAGLAGETSTDTQYF. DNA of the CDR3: TGCAGTGCTAGGGCGGGACTAGCGGGAGAAACTAGCACAGATACGCAGTATTTT.

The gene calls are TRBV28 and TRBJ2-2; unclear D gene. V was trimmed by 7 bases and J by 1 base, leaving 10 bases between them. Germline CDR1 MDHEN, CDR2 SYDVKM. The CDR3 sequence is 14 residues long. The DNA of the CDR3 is TGTGCCAGCAACCCGCCGCGGAACACCGGGGAGCTGTTTTTT. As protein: CASNPPRNTGELFF.

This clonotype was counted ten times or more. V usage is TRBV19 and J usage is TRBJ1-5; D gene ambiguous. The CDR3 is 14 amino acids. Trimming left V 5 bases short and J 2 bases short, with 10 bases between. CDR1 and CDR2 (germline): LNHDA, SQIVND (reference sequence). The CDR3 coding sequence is TGTGCCAGTAGTGGAGGATGGGGCAATCAGCCCCAGCATTTT. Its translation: CASSGGWGNQPQHF. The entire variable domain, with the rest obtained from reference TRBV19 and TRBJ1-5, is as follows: DGGITQSPKYLFRKEGQNVTLSCEQNLNHDAMYWYRQDPGQGLRLIYYSQIVNDFQKGDIAEGYSVSREKKESFPLTVTSAQKNPTAFYLCASSGGWGNQPQHFGDGTRLSIL.

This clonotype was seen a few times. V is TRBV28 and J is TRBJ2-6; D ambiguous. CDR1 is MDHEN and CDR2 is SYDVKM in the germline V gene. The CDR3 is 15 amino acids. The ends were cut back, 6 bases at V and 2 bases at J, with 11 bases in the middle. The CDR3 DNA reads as TGTGCCAGCAGGCAGACCGGTACTGGGGCCAACGTCCTGACTTTC. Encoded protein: CASRQTGTGANVLTF.

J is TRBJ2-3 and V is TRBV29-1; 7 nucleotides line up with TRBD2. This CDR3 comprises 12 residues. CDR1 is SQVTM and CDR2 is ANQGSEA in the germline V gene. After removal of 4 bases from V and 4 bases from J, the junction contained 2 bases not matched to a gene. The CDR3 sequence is CSVGLAADTQYF. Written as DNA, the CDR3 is TGCAGCGTTGGACTAGCAGCAGATACGCAGTATTTT.

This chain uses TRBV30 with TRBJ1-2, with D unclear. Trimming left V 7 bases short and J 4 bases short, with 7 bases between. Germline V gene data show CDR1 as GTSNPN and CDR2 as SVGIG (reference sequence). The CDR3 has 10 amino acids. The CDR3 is CASDSYGYTF. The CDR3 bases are TGTGCCTCGGACTCCTATGGCTACACCTTC.

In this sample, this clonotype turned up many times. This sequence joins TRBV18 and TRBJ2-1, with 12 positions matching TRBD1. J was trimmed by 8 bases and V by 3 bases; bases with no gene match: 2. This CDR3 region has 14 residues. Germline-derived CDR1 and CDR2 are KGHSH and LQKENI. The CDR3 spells CASSPGQGAYEQFF. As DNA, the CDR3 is TGTGCCAGCTCACCGGGACAGGGGGCCTATGAGCAGTTCTTC.

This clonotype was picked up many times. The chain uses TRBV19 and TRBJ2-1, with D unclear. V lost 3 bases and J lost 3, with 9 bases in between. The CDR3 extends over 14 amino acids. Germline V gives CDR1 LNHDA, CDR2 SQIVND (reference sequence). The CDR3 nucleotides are TGTGCCAGTAGTATCCAGCGACTCTACAATGAGCAGTTCTTC. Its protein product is CASSIQRLYNEQFF.